This T cell receptor (beta chain) was sequenced in a study of T cell responses to AZD1222 COVID-19 vaccine. Regarding this clone: What it binds is unknown.

Repertoires were generated with immunoSEQ multiplex PCR, while TCRdb's copy carries only in-frame clones and drops some. Here the sample spans about 100,000 clones, about 90% being singletons. Study-wide results and limits: Nearly half of the spike-specific TCRs reportedly recognize variant regions that carry no mutations. Donors in the cohort were predominantly white British and more often female, and clonal diversity was possibly underestimated.

This CDR3 has 11 residues. Germline V gene lookup returns CDR1 MGHDK and CDR2 SYGVNS. Trimming removed 0 bases from V and 5 bases from J, with 1 base in between. Source: peripheral blood, taken on day 0 of MenACWY control vaccination. This TCR was sampled from an adult in good health. This rearrangement joins TRBV25-1 to TRBJ2-5; D gene unclear. DNA of the CDR3: TGTGCCAGCAGTGAATATGAGACCCAGTACTTC. Protein sequence: CASSEYETQYF.